The source of this TCR beta chain is a study of blood T cell repertoires in COVID-19 (dated by TCRdb to the early 2020s). Looking at the study overall: Samples covering the acute and convalescent phases of COVID-19 were provided by collaborators in the United States, Italy and Spain. The material from the prospective study consisted of cDNA or gDNA derived from T cells, B-cell-depleted T cells, or PBMCs. The dataset comprised deeply sampled blood TCRbeta repertoires from subjects exposed to, actively infected with, or recovered from COVID-19. The repertoires were released in a freely available public database intended as a resource for research on the immune response to SARS-CoV-2. The samples were drawn from the first 160 participants of the ongoing ImmuneRACE study and from 1,254 subjects provided by 6 global collaborators. Sample metadata almost always included a de-identified subject ID, COVID-19 status, age in years and sex. Where available, HLA class I and class II types were taken from metadata supplied by the sample provider and were not determined by assay-based typing. The paper as a whole reports these results and caveats: Clinical and demographic metadata were provided uncurated, with the amount varying by source and participant.

Whole blood was collected in K2EDTA tubes by collaborating institutions according to the institutions' own protocols. For TCRbeta analysis, collaborators shipped samples as frozen whole blood, isolated PBMCs, or DNA extracted from either of those sample types. TCRbeta CDR3 regions were amplified from genomic DNA using the immunoSEQ Assay, a bias-controlled multiplex PCR. The study's own analysis went as follows. Within the assay, amplification of reference gene primers was used to estimate how many nucleated cells each sample contained. To quantify the absolute abundance of each unique TCRbeta CDR3 rearrangement, sequence reads were collapsed and filtered. For each sample, productive Simpson clonality was calculated by taking the square root of Simpson's diversity index across productive rearrangements. TCRdb re-hosts the immuneACCESS table, in-frame sequences only. Its copies lack some clones; in the studies checked, an unresolved V gene accounts for under half of them, and the cause for the rest is not known. Clonal size and the V and J genes are those of that table, whereas D and trimming came from the DNA. A total of 200,000 or so clones appear in this sample, roughly 80% of them only once. In total, the top ten clones hold around 15% of the sample.

As regards this clone: Its antigen is still unknown. The record has no base qualities; no much larger clone is one base away.

The sequencing input was peripheral blood. This clonotype was sampled from a man in his fifties or sixties with active or convalescent COVID-19.

The DNA is TGTGCCAGCAGCCCTCGACTAGCGGGAGTTGATACGCAGTATTTT. Translation gives CASSPRLAGVDTQYF. This sequence uses TRBV7-8 and TRBJ2-3; 12 middle bases align to TRBD2. Measured from the cysteine to the phenylalanine, the CDR3 is 15 residues long. The sequence is cut down to CDR3 DNA, 45 bases in frame from base 1. CDR1 and CDR2 (SGHVS, FQNEAQ) derive from the germline V gene. Trimming removed 5 bases from V and 6 bases from J; the gene matches leave 6 bases unexplained.